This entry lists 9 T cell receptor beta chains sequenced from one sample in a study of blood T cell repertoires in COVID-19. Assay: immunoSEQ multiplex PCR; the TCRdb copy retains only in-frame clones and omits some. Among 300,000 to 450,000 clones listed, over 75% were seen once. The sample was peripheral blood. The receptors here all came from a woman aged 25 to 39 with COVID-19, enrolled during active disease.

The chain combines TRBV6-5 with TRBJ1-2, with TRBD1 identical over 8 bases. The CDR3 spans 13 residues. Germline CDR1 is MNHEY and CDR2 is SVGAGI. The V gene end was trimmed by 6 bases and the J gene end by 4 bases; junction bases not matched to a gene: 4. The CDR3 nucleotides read TGTGCCAGCAGGACAGGGGTGGGCTATGGCTACACCTTC. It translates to CASRTGVGYGYTF.

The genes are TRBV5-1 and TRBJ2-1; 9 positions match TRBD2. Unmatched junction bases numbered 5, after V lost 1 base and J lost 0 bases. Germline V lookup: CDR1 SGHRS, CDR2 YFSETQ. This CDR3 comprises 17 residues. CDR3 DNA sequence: TGCGCCAGCAGCTTGACCCTTAGCGGGAGCTCCTACAATGAGCAGTTCTTC. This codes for CASSLTLSGSSYNEQFF.

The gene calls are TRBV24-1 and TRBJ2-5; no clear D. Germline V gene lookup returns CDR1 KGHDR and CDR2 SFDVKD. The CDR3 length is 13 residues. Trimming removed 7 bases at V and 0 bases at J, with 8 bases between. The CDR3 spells CATRAGYQETQYF. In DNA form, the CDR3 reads TGTGCCACCAGGGCAGGATACCAAGAGACCCAGTACTTC.

CDR3 loop: CASSQERGQGTGELFF. The CDR3 coding sequence is TGTGCCAGCAGCCAAGAAAGGGGGCAGGGCACCGGGGAGCTGTTTTTT. The rearrangement links TRBV4-2 to TRBJ2-2; 7 nucleotides match TRBD1. Germline CDR1 LGHNA, CDR2 YNFKEQ. There are 16 residues in the CDR3. The V gene end was trimmed by 0 bases and the J gene end by 4 bases; junction bases not matched to a gene: 5.

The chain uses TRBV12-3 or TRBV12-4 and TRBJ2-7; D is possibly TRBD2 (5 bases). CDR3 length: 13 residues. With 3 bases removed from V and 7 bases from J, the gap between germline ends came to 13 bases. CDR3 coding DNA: TGTGCCAGCAGTTTGACCCCAACGGGAGAGCAGTACTTC. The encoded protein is CASSLTPTGEQYF.

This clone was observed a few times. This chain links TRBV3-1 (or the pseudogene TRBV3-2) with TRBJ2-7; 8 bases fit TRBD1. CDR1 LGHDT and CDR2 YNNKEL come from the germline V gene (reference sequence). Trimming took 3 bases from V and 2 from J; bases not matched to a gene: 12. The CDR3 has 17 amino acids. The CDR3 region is CASSQLGGQARPYEQYF. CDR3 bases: TGTGCCAGCAGCCAGTTAGGGGGACAGGCGAGGCCCTACGAGCAGTACTTC.

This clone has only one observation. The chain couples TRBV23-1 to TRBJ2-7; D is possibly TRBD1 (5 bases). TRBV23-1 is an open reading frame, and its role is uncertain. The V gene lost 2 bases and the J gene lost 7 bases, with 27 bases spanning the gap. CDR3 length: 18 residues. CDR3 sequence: CASSQTEYQKGHPFEQYF. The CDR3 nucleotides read TGCGCCAGCAGTCAAACGGAATACCAAAAAGGACATCCCTTTGAGCAGTACTTC.

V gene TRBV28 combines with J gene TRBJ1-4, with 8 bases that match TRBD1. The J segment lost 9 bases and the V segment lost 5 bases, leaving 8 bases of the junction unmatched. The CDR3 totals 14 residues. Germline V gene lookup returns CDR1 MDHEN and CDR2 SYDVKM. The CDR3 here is CASSPGQGGKKLFF. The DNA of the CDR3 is TGTGCCAGCAGTCCAGGACAGGGCGGCAAAAAACTGTTTTTT.

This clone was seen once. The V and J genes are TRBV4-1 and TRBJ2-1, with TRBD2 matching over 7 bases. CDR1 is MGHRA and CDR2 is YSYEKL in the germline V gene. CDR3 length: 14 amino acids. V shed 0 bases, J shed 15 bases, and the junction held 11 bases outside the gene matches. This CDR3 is CASSQDHGGGLRFF. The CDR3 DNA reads TGCGCCAGCAGCCAAGATCACGGCGGGGGACTTCGGTTCTTC.